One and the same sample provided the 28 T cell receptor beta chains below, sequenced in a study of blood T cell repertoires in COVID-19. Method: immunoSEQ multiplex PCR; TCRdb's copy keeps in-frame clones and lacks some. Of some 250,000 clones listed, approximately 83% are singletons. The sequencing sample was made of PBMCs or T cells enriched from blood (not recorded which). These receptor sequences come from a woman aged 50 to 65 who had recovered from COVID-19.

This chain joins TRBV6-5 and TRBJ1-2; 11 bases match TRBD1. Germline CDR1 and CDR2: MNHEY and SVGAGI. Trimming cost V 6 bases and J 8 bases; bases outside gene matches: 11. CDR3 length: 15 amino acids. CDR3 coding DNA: TGTGCCAGCAGACAACCCGGGACAGGGGGTGGCGGCTACACCTTC. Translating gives CASRQPGTGGGGYTF.

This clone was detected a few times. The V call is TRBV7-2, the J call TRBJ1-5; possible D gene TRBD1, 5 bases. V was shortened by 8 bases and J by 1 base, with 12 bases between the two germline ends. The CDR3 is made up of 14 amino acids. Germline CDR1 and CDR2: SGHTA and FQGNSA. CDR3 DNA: TGTGCCAGCTCCAGGGACTCCAGCAATCAGCCCCAGCATTTT. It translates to CASSRDSSNQPQHF.

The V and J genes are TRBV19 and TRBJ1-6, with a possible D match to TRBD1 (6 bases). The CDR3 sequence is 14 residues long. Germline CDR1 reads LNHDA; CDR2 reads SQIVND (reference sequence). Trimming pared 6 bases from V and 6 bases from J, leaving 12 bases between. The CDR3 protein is CASSSGTLNSPLHF. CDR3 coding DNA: TGTGCCAGTAGCTCGGGGACACTTAATTCACCCCTCCACTTT.

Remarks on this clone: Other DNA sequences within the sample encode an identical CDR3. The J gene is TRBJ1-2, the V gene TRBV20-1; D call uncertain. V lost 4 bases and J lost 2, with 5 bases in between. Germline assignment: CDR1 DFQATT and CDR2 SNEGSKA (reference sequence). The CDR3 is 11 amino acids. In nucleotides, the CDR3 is TGCAGTGCTACCCTCAACTATGGCTACACCTTC. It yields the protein CSATLNYGYTF.

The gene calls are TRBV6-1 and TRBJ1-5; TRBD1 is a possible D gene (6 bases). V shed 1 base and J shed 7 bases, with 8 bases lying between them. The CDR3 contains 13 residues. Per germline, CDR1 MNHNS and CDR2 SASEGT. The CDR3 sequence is CASSEGGGQPQHF. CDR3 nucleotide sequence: TGTGCCAGCAGTGAAGGGGGGGGCCAGCCCCAGCATTTT.

CDR3 sequence reads: CASSPAAGYNEQFF. The CDR3 coding sequence is TGTGCCAGCTCACCAGCAGCGGGATACAATGAGCAGTTCTTC. The chain is built from TRBV18 and TRBJ2-1; 7 positions agree with TRBD2. Germline lookup yields CDR1 KGHSH and CDR2 LQKENI. The CDR3 is made up of 14 amino acids. J gave up 4 bases and V 2 bases, and 2 bases lay outside the gene matches.

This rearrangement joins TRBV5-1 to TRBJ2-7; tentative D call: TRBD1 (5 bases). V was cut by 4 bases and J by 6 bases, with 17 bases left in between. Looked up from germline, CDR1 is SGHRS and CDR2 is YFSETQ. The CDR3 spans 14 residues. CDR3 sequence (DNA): TGCGCCAGCAGCCCCGACAGAGGTAGAACCGAGCAGTACTTC. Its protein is CASSPDRGRTEQYF.

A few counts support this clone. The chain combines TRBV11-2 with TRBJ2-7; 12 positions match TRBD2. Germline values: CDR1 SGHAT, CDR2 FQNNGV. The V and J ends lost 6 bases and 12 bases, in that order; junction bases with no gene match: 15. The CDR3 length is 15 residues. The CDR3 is CASRDSSGRAEGRYF. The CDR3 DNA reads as TGTGCCAGCAGAGATTCTAGCGGGAGGGCCGAGGGAAGGTACTTC.

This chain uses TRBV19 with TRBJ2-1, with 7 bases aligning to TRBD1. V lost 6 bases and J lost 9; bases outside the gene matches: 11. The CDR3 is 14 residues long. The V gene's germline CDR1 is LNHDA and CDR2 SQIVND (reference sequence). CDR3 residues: CASRPGTAAREQFF. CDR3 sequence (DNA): TGTGCCAGTAGACCCGGGACAGCGGCACGTGAGCAGTTCTTC.

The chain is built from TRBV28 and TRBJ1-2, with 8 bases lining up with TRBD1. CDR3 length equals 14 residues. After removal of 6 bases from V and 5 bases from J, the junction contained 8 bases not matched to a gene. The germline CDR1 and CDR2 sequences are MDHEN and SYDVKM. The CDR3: CASRPEGQVYGYTF. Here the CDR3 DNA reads TGTGCCAGCAGACCCGAGGGACAGGTTTATGGCTACACCTTC.

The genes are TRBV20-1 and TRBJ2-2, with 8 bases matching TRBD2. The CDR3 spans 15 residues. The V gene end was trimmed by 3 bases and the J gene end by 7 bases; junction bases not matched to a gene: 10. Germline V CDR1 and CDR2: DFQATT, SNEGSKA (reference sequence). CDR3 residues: CSASLVGRAVGELFF. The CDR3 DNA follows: TGCAGTGCTAGTTTGGTCGGGAGGGCTGTCGGGGAGCTGTTTTTT.

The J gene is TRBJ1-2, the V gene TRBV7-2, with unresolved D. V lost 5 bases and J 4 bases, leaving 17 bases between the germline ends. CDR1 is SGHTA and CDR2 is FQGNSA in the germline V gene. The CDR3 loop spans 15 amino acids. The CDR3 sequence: CASSRLVTRAYGYTF. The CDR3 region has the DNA TGTGCCAGCAGCCGCCTCGTCACGCGCGCCTATGGCTACACCTTC.

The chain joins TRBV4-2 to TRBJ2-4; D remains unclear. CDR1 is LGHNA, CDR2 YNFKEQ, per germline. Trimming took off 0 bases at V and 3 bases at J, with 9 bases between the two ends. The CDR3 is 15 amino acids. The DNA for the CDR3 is TGTGCCAGCAGCCAAGAATCGGGTAACAAAAACATTCAGTACTTC. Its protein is CASSQESGNKNIQYF.

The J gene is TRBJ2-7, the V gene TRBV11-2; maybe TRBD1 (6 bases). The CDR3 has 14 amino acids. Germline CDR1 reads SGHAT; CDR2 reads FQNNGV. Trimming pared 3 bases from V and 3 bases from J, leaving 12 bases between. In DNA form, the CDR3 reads TGTGCCAGCAGCTTCCGGGACACGGACTACGAGCAGTACTTC. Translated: CASSFRDTDYEQYF.

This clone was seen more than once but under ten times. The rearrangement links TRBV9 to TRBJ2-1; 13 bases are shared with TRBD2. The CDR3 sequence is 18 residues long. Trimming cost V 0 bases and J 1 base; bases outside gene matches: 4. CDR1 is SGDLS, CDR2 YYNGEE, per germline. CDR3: CASSVGTSGSSSYNEQFF. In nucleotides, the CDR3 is TGTGCCAGCAGCGTAGGGACTAGCGGGAGTAGTTCCTACAATGAGCAGTTCTTC. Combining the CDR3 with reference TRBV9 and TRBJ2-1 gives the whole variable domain DSGVTQTPKHLITATGQRVTLRCSPRSGDLSVYWYQQSLDQGLQFLIQYYNGEERAKGNILERFSAQQFPDLHSELNLSSLELGDSALYFCASSVGTSGSSSYNEQFFGPGTRLTVL.

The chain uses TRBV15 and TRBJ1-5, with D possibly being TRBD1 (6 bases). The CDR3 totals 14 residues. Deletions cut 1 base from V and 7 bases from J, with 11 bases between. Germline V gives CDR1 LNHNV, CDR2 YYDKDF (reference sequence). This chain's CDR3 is CATSRALQGQPQHF. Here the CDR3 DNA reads TGTGCCACCAGCAGAGCGTTACAGGGCCAGCCCCAGCATTTT.

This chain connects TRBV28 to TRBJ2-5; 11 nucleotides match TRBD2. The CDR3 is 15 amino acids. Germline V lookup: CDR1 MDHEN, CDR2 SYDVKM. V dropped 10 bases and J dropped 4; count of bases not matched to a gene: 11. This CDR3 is CATRGTSGRGETQYF. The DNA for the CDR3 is TGTGCCACCAGGGGGACTAGCGGTCGCGGAGAGACCCAGTACTTC.

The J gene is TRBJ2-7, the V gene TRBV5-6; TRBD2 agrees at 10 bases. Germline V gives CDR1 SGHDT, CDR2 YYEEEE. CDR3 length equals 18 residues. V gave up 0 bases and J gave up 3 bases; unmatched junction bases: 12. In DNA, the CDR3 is TGTGCCAGCAGCTTGGAGGGGATGGGTAGCGGGAGGATCTACGAGCAGTACTTC. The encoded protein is CASSLEGMGSGRIYEQYF.

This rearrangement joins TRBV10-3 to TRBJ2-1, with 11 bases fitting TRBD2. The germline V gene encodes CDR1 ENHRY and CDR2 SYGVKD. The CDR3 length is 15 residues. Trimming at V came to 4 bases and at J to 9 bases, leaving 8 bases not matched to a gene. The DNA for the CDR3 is TGTGCCATCAGTGTAGATAGCGGGAGGGTCAGTGAGCAGTTCTTC. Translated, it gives CAISVDSGRVSEQFF.

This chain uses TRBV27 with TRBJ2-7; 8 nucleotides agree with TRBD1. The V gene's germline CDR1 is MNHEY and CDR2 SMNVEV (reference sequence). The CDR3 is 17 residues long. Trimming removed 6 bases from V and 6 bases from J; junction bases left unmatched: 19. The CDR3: CASRGQGRNGSTCEQYF. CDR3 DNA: TGTGCCAGCAGAGGACAGGGTCGCAACGGGTCGACCTGCGAGCAGTACTTC.

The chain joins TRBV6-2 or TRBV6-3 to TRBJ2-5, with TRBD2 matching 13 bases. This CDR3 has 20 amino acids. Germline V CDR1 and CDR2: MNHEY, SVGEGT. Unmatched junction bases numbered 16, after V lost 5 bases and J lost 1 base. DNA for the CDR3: TGTGCCAGCAGTCGCCACCCTGGGACTAGCGGGGCCTGGGGCCAAGAGACCCAGTACTTC. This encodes CASSRHPGTSGAWGQETQYF.

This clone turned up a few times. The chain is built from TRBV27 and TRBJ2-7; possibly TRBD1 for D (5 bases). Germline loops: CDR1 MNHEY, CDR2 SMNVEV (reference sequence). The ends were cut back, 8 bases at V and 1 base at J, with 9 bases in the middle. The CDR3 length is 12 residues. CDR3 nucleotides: TGTGCCAGCCAGGACACGTCCTACGAGCAGTACTTC. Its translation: CASQDTSYEQYF.

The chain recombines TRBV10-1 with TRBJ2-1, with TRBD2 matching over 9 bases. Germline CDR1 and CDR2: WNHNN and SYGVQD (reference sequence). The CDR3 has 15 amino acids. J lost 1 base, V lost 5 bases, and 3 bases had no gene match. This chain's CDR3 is CASSLTSGSYNEQFF. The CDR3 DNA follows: TGCGCCAGCAGTCTCACTAGCGGGTCCTACAATGAGCAGTTCTTC.

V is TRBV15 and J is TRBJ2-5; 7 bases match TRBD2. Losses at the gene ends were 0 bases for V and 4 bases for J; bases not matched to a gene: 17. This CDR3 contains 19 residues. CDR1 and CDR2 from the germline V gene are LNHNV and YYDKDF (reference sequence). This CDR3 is CATSRDRAQRREKGETQYF. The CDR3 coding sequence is TGTGCCACCAGCAGAGATCGGGCCCAAAGGCGGGAGAAAGGAGAGACCCAGTACTTC.

As DNA, the CDR3 is TGTGCCAGCTCCGCCGGGGGGGATACGCAGTATTTT. Its translation is CASSAGGDTQYF. The chain combines TRBV2 with TRBJ2-3, with 7 nucleotides matching TRBD2. Germline trimming cut 8 bases from V and 6 bases from J; bases unmatched to any gene: 5. CDR1 SNHLY and CDR2 FYNNEI come from the germline V gene. This CDR3 has 12 amino acids.

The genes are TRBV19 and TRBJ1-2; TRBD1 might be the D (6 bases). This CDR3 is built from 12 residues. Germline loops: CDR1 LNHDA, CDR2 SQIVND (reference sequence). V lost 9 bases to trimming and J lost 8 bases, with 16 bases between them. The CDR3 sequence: CASSRGVWGYTF. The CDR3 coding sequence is TGTGCCAGCTCCAGGGGCGTGTGGGGCTACACCTTC.

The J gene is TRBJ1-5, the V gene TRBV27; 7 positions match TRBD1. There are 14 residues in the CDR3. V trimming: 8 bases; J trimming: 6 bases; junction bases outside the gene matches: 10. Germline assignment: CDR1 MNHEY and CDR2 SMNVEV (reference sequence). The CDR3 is CASLGEGAGQPQHF. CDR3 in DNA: TGTGCCAGCCTAGGTGAGGGGGCGGGTCAGCCCCAGCATTTT.

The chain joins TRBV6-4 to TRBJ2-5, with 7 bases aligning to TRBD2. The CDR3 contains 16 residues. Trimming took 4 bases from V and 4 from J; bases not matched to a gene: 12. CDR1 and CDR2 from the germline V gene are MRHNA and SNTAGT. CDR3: CASSAKSGIGVETQYF. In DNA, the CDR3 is TGTGCCAGCAGTGCCAAAAGCGGGATCGGCGTAGAGACCCAGTACTTC.